Listed below are T cell receptor beta chains from one sample, sequenced in a study of low-dose radiotherapy and immunotherapy resistance in tumors. Each CDR3 protein gets one entry after TCRdb re-called the reads with MiXCR. This sample has about 89,000 distinct CDR3 sequences, with under 10% found just once. The specimen comprised PBMCs, sampled before treatment. The receptors derive from a male donor with prostate cancer. Each CDR3 is given with its conserved first and last residue. Each record gives: V gene, CDR3 protein.

v_gene: TRBV20-1; CDR3aa: CSASPQNNQPQHF
v_gene: TRBV12-3/TRBV12-4; CDR3aa: CASLSRGMNTEAFF
v_gene: TRBV6-2/TRBV6-3; CDR3aa: CASLPRDLSSSNQPQHF
v_gene: TRBV12-3/TRBV12-4; CDR3aa: CASRAGPAGELFF
v_gene: TRBV5-3; CDR3aa: CARSFLNRFSGRARETQYF
v_gene: TRBV12-3/TRBV12-4; CDR3aa: CASSLGGPINEQFF
v_gene: TRBV5-1; CDR3aa: CASSRSTGGYTGELFFF
v_gene: TRBV6-2/TRBV6-3; CDR3aa: CASSYSALGEQYF
v_gene: TRBV3-1; CDR3aa: CASSQEGLAGTGELFF
v_gene: TRBV5-4; CDR3aa: CASSGTGTGVNTGELFF
v_gene: TRBV14; CDR3aa: CASSQGLGAFF
v_gene: TRBV7-6; CDR3aa: CASSLRGDSSYEQYF
v_gene: TRBV28; CDR3aa: CASSGSTDTQYF
v_gene: TRBV4-1; CDR3aa: CASSQDPRFSETQYF
v_gene: TRBV20-1; CDR3aa: CSAATPGPAGQPQHF
v_gene: TRBV19; CDR3aa: CASSINGETQYF
v_gene: TRBV7-2; CDR3aa: CASSLETGSIGF
v_gene: TRBV7-8; CDR3aa: CASSLALPASYEQYF
v_gene: TRBV29-1; CDR3aa: CSVEVVGDTQYF
v_gene: TRBV19; CDR3aa: CASSSTGTQSGNTIYF
v_gene: TRBV4-1; CDR3aa: CASRLLAGGFYEQYF
v_gene: TRBV5-1; CDR3aa: CASSLGTASNEKLFF
v_gene: TRBV6-4; CDR3aa: CASSDTRREPKFF
v_gene: TRBV20-1; CDR3aa: CSAITIKGYTF
v_gene: TRBV14; CDR3aa: CASSQYYQETQYF
v_gene: TRBV28; CDR3aa: CASRGALARNEQFF
v_gene: TRBV20-1; CDR3aa: CSARPPAGTGPDTQYF
v_gene: TRBV29-1; CDR3aa: CSVDSTSGRAVTGELFF
v_gene: TRBV19; CDR3aa: CASSINPGATDTQYF
v_gene: TRBV19; CDR3aa: CASSIQGGSGELFF
v_gene: TRBV11-2; CDR3aa: CASSAQGQSQYF
v_gene: TRBV12-3/TRBV12-4; CDR3aa: CASSGGGTGSYNEQFF
v_gene: TRBV28; CDR3aa: CASSLGVLRNSNQPQHF
v_gene: TRBV6-6; CDR3aa: CASRTGGGDYGYTF
v_gene: TRBV4-3; CDR3aa: CASSLDNSGANVLTF
v_gene: TRBV20-1; CDR3aa: CSARDGSGNQPQHF
v_gene: TRBV7-8; CDR3aa: CASMGSGSSISNEQYF
v_gene: TRBV18; CDR3aa: CASSPQPGQRPQREKLFF
v_gene: TRBV7-9; CDR3aa: CASSLTGGSDEQFF
v_gene: TRBV4-3; CDR3aa: CASSQEVLVGFEQFF
v_gene: TRBV6-5; CDR3aa: CASSATGAQNTEAFF
v_gene: TRBV7-2; CDR3aa: CASSPRGFAETQYF
v_gene: TRBV20-1; CDR3aa: CSATGLAGPGDTQYF
v_gene: TRBV28; CDR3aa: CASSSGTGVTDTQYF
v_gene: TRBV6-1; CDR3aa: CASSERGDRTSGNTIYF
v_gene: TRBV3-1; CDR3aa: CASKSAGEGYTF
v_gene: TRBV7-6; CDR3aa: CASSLGLAGGDEQFF
v_gene: TRBV29-1; CDR3aa: CSERVGLAVLSTDTQYF
v_gene: TRBV28; CDR3aa: CASRSTGTGHNQPQHF
v_gene: TRBV30; CDR3aa: CAWSVRRNQPQHF
v_gene: TRBV7-9; CDR3aa: CASSRGTGGLNTEAFF